These 27 T cell receptor beta chains share one sample of origin, sequenced in a study of cytomegalovirus exposure and HLA in healthy donors. Generated by immunoSEQ multiplex PCR, the TCRdb table keeps only in-frame clones and is missing some. The sample has about 330,000 clones; roughly 87% are singletons. The sample taken for sequencing was PBMCs. Source of these receptors: a woman under 40 in good health and CMV-seropositive.

The chain couples TRBV5-1 to TRBJ2-5; D not certain. Trimming took 0 bases from V and 5 from J, leaving 11 bases between them. The CDR3 covers 14 residues. Germline lookup yields CDR1 SGHRS and CDR2 YFSETQ. As DNA, the CDR3 is TGCGCCAGCAGCTTGGCGGTGGGTACGGAGACCCAGTACTTC. This encodes CASSLAVGTETQYF.

V is TRBV7-2 and J is TRBJ1-2, with D maybe TRBD1 (5 bases). Deletions cut 6 bases from V and 4 bases from J, with 15 bases between. The CDR3 length is 14 residues. Germline V CDR1 and CDR2: SGHTA, FQGNSA. CDR3 sequence reads: CASSSPQESYGYTF. The CDR3 DNA reads as TGTGCCAGCAGTAGCCCACAGGAATCCTATGGCTACACCTTC.

The rearrangement links TRBV5-6 to TRBJ2-7; D is unclear. V shed 2 bases and J shed 2 bases, with 11 bases lying between them. Germline loops: CDR1 SGHDT, CDR2 YYEEEE. CDR3 length: 14 residues. CDR3 DNA sequence: TGTGCCAGCAGCTTTGGGGTATCTACCTACGAGCAGTACTTC. As protein: CASSFGVSTYEQYF.

The V gene is TRBV5-6, the J gene TRBJ1-1; D not certain. CDR1 is SGHDT, CDR2 YYEEEE, per germline. The CDR3 consists of 14 residues. V lost 2 bases, J lost 1 base, and 9 bases lay in between. The CDR3 sequence: CASSFRAANTEAFF. In nucleotides, the CDR3 is TGTGCCAGCAGCTTTCGGGCGGCGAACACTGAAGCTTTCTTT.

The V and J genes are TRBV9 and TRBJ2-7; D may be TRBD1 (6 bases). This CDR3 is 14 amino acids long. Deletions cut 3 bases from V and 5 bases from J, with 15 bases between. The germline V gene has CDR1 SGDLS and CDR2 YYNGEE. The CDR3, as DNA: TGTGCCAGCAGCGCAATACAGGGATGGGACGAGCAGTACTTC. Its protein product is CASSAIQGWDEQYF.

About this clone itself: Compared with germline, one end of the junction differs, possibly owing to a read error. This chain connects TRBV27 to TRBJ2-1, with D maybe TRBD2 (6 bases). CDR1 is MNHEY, CDR2 SMNVEV, per germline (reference sequence). The CDR3 has 14 residues. This chain's CDR3 is CASSMGTFYDEQFF. The DNA for the CDR3 is TGTGCCAGCAGCATGGGGACTTTCTACGATGAGCAGTTCTTC.

V gene TRBV7-2 combines with J gene TRBJ2-2, with a weak D call TRBD2 (6 bases). The CDR3 runs to 15 residues. The ends were cut back, 0 bases at V and 4 bases at J, with 9 bases in the middle. Germline CDR1 SGHTA, CDR2 FQGNSA. The CDR3: CASSLAVGGTGELFF. As DNA, the CDR3 is TGTGCCAGCAGCTTAGCGGTGGGAGGCACCGGGGAGCTGTTTTTT.

Only one count was recorded for this clone. The chain combines TRBV27 with TRBJ1-5; no clear D. V gave up 2 bases and J gave up 0 bases, with 8 bases separating them. This CDR3 has 15 amino acids. Germline CDR1 MNHEY, CDR2 SMNVEV (reference sequence). The chain's CDR3 is CASSLGSTSNQPQHF. In DNA, the CDR3 is TGTGCCAGCAGTTTAGGGTCAACTAGCAATCAGCCCCAGCATTTT.

The rearrangement uses TRBV7-9 and TRBJ2-1; D is uncertain. Trimming removed 3 bases from V and 7 bases from J, with 4 bases in between. The germline gives CDR1 SEHNR, CDR2 FQNEAQ (reference sequence). The CDR3 spans 11 residues. The CDR3, as DNA: TGTGCCAGCAGCTTCCTAAATGAGCAGTTCTTC. It encodes CASSFLNEQFF.

The gene calls are TRBV4-2 and TRBJ2-7, with 8 bases aligning to TRBD2. The CDR3 has 16 residues. Germline CDR1 reads LGHNA; CDR2 reads YNFKEQ. Trimming at V came to 0 bases and at J to 1 base, leaving 5 bases not matched to a gene. In nucleotides, the CDR3 is TGTGCCAGCAGCCAAGAAGTCACTAGCGGATCCTACGAGCAGTACTTC. Protein sequence: CASSQEVTSGSYEQYF.

The chain has TRBV28 and TRBJ2-7; 7 nucleotides align to TRBD1. The germline V gene has CDR1 MDHEN and CDR2 SYDVKM. The CDR3 runs 13 residues. Losses at the gene ends were 6 bases for V and 3 bases for J; bases not matched to a gene: 5. The CDR3 region is CASSLGTVYEQYF. CDR3 DNA sequence: TGTGCCAGCAGCCTCGGGACAGTCTACGAGCAGTACTTC.

V is TRBV6-5 and J is TRBJ2-7, with a weak D call TRBD1 (6 bases). The CDR3 consists of 15 residues. V gave up 4 bases and J gave up 7 bases, with 20 bases separating them. The germline V gene has CDR1 MNHEY and CDR2 SVGAGI. The CDR3 sequence: CASSFHTTRGGEQYF. CDR3 bases: TGTGCCAGCAGTTTCCATACAACCAGGGGTGGAGAGCAGTACTTC.

The V and J genes are TRBV5-1 and TRBJ2-3, with D unclear. Germline CDR1 is SGHRS and CDR2 is YFSETQ. The CDR3 is 14 residues long. V lost 1 base and J lost 0, with 6 bases in between. The CDR3 here is CASSLPGSTDTQYF. The DNA of the CDR3 is TGCGCCAGCAGCTTGCCCGGGAGCACAGATACGCAGTATTTT.

The chain couples TRBV27 to TRBJ2-1; TRBD1 matches 7 bases. Germline V CDR1 and CDR2: MNHEY, SMNVEV (reference sequence). The length of the CDR3 is 18 residues. V shed 4 bases and J 5 bases; nucleotides not matched to a gene: 17. The CDR3 DNA reads TGTGCCAGCAGTTACCGCGGACAGGTCCTTAACGGGGACAATGAGCAGTTCTTC. This gives the protein CASSYRGQVLNGDNEQFF.

This chain connects TRBV5-4 to TRBJ2-7; 8 bases fit TRBD2. The CDR3 loop spans 18 amino acids. Germline CDR1 SGHNT, CDR2 YYREEE (reference sequence). Germline trimming cut 0 bases from V and 7 bases from J; bases unmatched to any gene: 18. The DNA of the CDR3 is TGTGCCAGCAGCTTGGCCCGGGCATTCGGTAGCGGGGCTCTAGAGCAGTACTTC. Protein: CASSLARAFGSGALEQYF.

The chain combines TRBV4-3 with TRBJ2-1; the D is unclear. The V gene lost 1 base and the J gene lost 9 bases, with 4 bases spanning the gap. Germline CDR1 reads LGHNA; CDR2 reads YSLEER. This CDR3 contains 11 residues. The CDR3 nucleotides are TGCGCCAGCAGCCAAGGCCCTGAGCAGTTCTTC. Translating it yields CASSQGPEQFF.

This clone was detected a few times. The V gene is TRBV2, the J gene TRBJ2-7; 12 bases match TRBD2. The CDR3 has 19 amino acids. With V trimmed by 2 bases and J by 2 bases, 13 bases remained unmatched. The germline V gene has CDR1 SNHLY and CDR2 FYNNEI. DNA for the CDR3: TGTGCCAGCAGTGAACCGGCTAGCGGGGGGGCCGGTATGACCTACGAGCAGTACTTC. It yields the protein CASSEPASGGAGMTYEQYF. Combining the CDR3 with reference TRBV2 and TRBJ2-7 gives the whole variable domain EPEVTQTPSHQVTQMGQEVILRCVPISNHLYFYWYRQILGQKVEFLVSFYNNEISEKSEIFDDQFSVERPDGSNFTLKIRSTKLEDSAMYFCASSEPASGGAGMTYEQYFGPGTRLTVT.

The chain joins TRBV6-6 to TRBJ2-2; weak D call: TRBD2 (6 bases). The CDR3 contains 16 residues. V gave up 5 bases and J gave up 3 bases, with 16 bases separating them. Germline V CDR1 and CDR2: MNHNY, SVGAGI (reference sequence). For the CDR3, the DNA is TGTGCCAGCAGTCAACCAAAGGGACTCGACACCGGGGAGCTGTTTTTT. It is translated as CASSQPKGLDTGELFF.

In this sample, this clone turned up once. Here the CDR3 reads CASSVATQAGGNEQYF. The CDR3 DNA follows: TGTGCCAGCAGCGTAGCTACACAGGCTGGGGGGAACGAGCAGTACTTC. The chain carries TRBV9 and TRBJ2-7; D perhaps matches TRBD2 (6 bases). Germline lookup yields CDR1 SGDLS and CDR2 YYNGEE. V was trimmed by 0 bases and J by 5 bases, leaving 18 bases between them. The CDR3 covers 16 residues. The full variable domain, rest sourced from reference TRBV9 and TRBJ2-7, is DSGVTQTPKHLITATGQRVTLRCSPRSGDLSVYWYQQSLDQGLQFLIQYYNGEERAKGNILERFSAQQFPDLHSELNLSSLELGDSALYFCASSVATQAGGNEQYFGPGTRLTVT.

The CDR3 region is CASSKAGAGETQYF. The DNA of the CDR3 is TGTGCCAGCAGCAAAGCGGGAGCGGGGGAGACCCAGTACTTC. The gene calls are TRBV6-1 and TRBJ2-5, with 8 bases fitting TRBD2. Trimming removed 6 bases from V and 5 bases from J; junction bases left unmatched: 8. Germline V lookup: CDR1 MNHNS, CDR2 SASEGT. The CDR3 covers 14 residues.

The rearrangement uses TRBV4-1 and TRBJ1-3, with D tentatively TRBD1 (5 bases). Germline V gene lookup returns CDR1 MGHRA and CDR2 YSYEKL. The V end lost 1 base, the J end lost 2 bases, and 15 bases lay between the germline ends. The CDR3 extends over 17 amino acids. The CDR3: CASSQASSRVAGNTIYF. CDR3 DNA: TGCGCCAGCAGCCAAGCCTCGAGCAGGGTCGCTGGAAACACCATATATTTT.

As to this clone: Additional DNA sequences in this sample encode the identical CDR3. The chain uses TRBV27 and TRBJ2-7, with D perhaps matching TRBD1 or TRBD2 (6 bases each). Trimming pared 2 bases from V and 2 bases from J, leaving 10 bases between. This CDR3 spans 14 amino acids. Germline CDR1 MNHEY, CDR2 SMNVEV (reference sequence). CDR3 protein: CASSLGRGAYEQYF. CDR3 bases: TGTGCCAGCAGTTTAGGAAGGGGGGCCTACGAGCAGTACTTC.

Only a few counts were recorded for this clone. The rearrangement links TRBV28 to TRBJ1-2, with 7 bases matching TRBD1. CDR3 length: 13 residues. CDR1 is MDHEN, CDR2 SYDVKM, per germline. The V gene end was trimmed by 5 bases and the J gene end by 7 bases; junction bases not matched to a gene: 7. CDR3 loop: CASSGQDLAGYTF. CDR3 coding DNA: TGTGCCAGCAGTGGACAGGACCTTGCTGGCTACACCTTC.

The table lists this clone with a count of one. The chain couples TRBV28 to TRBJ2-2, with D uncertain. V lost 3 bases, J lost 4 bases, and 15 bases lay in between. The CDR3 loop spans 16 amino acids. Germline CDR1 is MDHEN and CDR2 is SYDVKM. This CDR3 is CASSLPEELITGELFF. CDR3 in DNA: TGTGCCAGCAGTTTGCCGGAAGAACTAATCACCGGGGAGCTGTTTTTT.

The genes are TRBV5-6 and TRBJ1-1, with TRBD1 matching 7 bases. From germline, CDR1 is SGHDT and CDR2 YYEEEE. Trimming took 3 bases from V and 0 from J; bases not matched to a gene: 8. CDR3 length equals 16 residues. The CDR3 DNA is TGTGCCAGCAGCTCGAACCCGACAGGGTTGAACACTGAAGCTTTCTTT. It codes for CASSSNPTGLNTEAFF.

About this clone: Other DNA sequences of this sample code for an identical CDR3. The chain has TRBV30 and TRBJ2-7, with D unresolved. The germline CDR1 and CDR2 sequences are GTSNPN and SVGIG (reference sequence). Trimming removed 3 bases from V and 3 bases from J, with 12 bases in between. The CDR3 is 13 residues long. As DNA, the CDR3 is TGTGCCTGGAGCTTGGGAACGGACTACGAGCAGTACTTC. This encodes CAWSLGTDYEQYF.

The chain has TRBV18 and TRBJ1-2; TRBD1 matches at 7 bases. Per germline, CDR1 KGHSH and CDR2 LQKENI. The CDR3 is made up of 13 amino acids. The V gene end was trimmed by 0 bases and the J gene end by 7 bases; junction bases not matched to a gene: 2. The CDR3: CASSPPTGLGYTF. As DNA, the CDR3 is TGTGCCAGCTCACCACCGACAGGGCTTGGCTACACCTTC.